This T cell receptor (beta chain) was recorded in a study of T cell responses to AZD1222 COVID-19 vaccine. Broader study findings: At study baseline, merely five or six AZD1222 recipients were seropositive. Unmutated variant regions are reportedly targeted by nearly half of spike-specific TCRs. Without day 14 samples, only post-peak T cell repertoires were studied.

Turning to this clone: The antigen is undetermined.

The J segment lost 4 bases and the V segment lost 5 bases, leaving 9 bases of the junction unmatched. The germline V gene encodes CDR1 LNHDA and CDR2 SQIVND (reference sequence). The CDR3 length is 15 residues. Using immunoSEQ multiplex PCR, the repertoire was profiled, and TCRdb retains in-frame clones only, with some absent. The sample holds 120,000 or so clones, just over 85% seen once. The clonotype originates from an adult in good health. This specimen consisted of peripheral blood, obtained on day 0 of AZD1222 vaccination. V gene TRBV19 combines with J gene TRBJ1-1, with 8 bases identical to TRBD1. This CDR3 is CASSSRPGTGTEAFF. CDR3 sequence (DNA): TGTGCCAGTAGTTCCCGTCCCGGGACAGGCACTGAAGCTTTCTTT.